This T cell receptor (beta chain) derives from a study of T cell responses to AZD1222 COVID-19 vaccine (dated by TCRdb to the early 2020s). With regard to the full study: A total of just over 230 trial participants underwent TCR sequencing, of whom under 220 had received two doses of AZD1222 and about 26 had received two doses of the MenACWY control vaccine. Trial participants were enrolled into age subgroups of 18-55, 56-69 and 70-plus years, which contained around 150, 29 and 61 TCR-sequenced participants, respectively.

The CDR3, from cysteine to phenylalanine, totals 13 residues. Only the CDR3 region is kept as DNA, spanning 39 bases read in frame from base 1. Study-level results and caveats: Because no day 14 peak-response samples were available, repertoires were characterized only after the peak T cell response. Reportedly, close to half of the unique spike-specific TCRs recognized epitopes lying outside the regions that are mutated in the B.1.351 and B.1.1.7 variants. Participants were mostly white British and included more females than males, and it was suggested by the authors that clonal diversity may have been underestimated. The 56-69-year group was small, and its depth increase did not reach significance, likely because of low power. Vaccine-associated CD4 TCRs spanned the whole spike protein, with dominant responses in regions 160-218 and 743-854. Conclusions about previously exposed vaccinees were limited because only a handful of AZD1222 recipients were SARS-CoV-2 seropositive at baseline. Spike-specific TCR breadth and depth rose significantly after two AZD1222 doses compared with day 0 and with MenACWY recipients.

Reading the label with the study, this specimen's time point is: about 28 days (+/-7) after the second vaccine dose. According to the study, the label for this sample's treatment or condition signals: meningococcal conjugate vaccine given as trial control. Samples from vaccinated people were obtained from the UK trials COV001 and COV002, which included a single-blind randomized controlled phase 2/3 trial of AZD1222 (ChAdOx1 nCoV-19) in healthy adults. For TCRbeta chain sequencing, PBMC samples from trial participants were taken at day 0 and at day 28 after the second dose. The CDR3 regions of human TCRbeta chains were subjected to immunosequencing. In the paper's pipeline: TCRs in the repertoires were compared against a reference library of SARS-CoV-2-specific TCRs that had been generated with the MIRA antigen-specificity platform. Breadth was defined as the fraction of unique TCRs that were SARS-CoV-2-associated. Depth was defined as the fraction of total T cells that were SARS-CoV-2-associated. Using the MIRA data, each spike-specific TCR was assigned both to the spike region to which the TCR was reactive and to a CD4 or CD8 class. Log10-transformed breadth and depth values were compared by one-way ANOVA with Sidak's multiple comparisons tests. As stored in TCRdb, this immuneACCESS dataset retains in-frame rearrangements with V and J assigned. A fraction of the clones does not appear; measured against another copy, unresolved V genes explain less than half of the discrepancy, and the remainder lacks a known reason. V and J calls plus clone size are reproduced from that table; the DNA served to infer D and trimming. The sample has about 210,000 clones on record, around 94% of them singletons. The leading ten clones occupy 1.7% of the sample.

This clone turned up a few times. Its antigen is currently not known. Within one base of it there is no much larger clone, and no base qualities were kept. Sequenced material: peripheral blood, taken 28 days after the second dose of the MenACWY control vaccine. The sequence derives from an adult who received the MenACWY meningococcal vaccine as a control. Rearrangement joined TRBV21-1 to TRBJ2-7; TRBD2 is the table's D call and was not checked against the DNA. TRBV21-1 constitutes a pseudogene. DNA sequence: TGTGCCAGGTCTTGGGGGGTCGGCTACGAGCAGTACTTC. This encodes CARSWGVGYEQYF.